The entry below describes one T cell receptor (beta chain). This entry belongs to a study of T cells expressing NK-cell markers. The CDR3 is 14 residues long. CDR1 and CDR2 from the germline V gene are SGHDT and YYEEEE. Reanalyzing the 5' RACE reads, TCRdb keeps one entry per CDR3 protein, without DNA. The sample includes 150,000 to 200,000 distinct CDR3 sequences. The specimen was blood T cells: a sorted CD56 or NKG2C T cell subset, CD4+ or CD8+ T cells, or bulk PBMC T cells (not recorded which). The TCR sequence derives from a woman between 18 and 75 years old in good health. The chain links TRBV5-6 to TRBJ1-6; no DNA is available, so the TRBD1 call from TCRdb remains unchecked. The CDR3: CASSLEGTGSPLHF.